Presented here are 4 T cell receptor beta chains from one specimen sequenced in a study of OX40 agonist ivuxolimab in advanced cancers. Here immunoSEQ multiplex PCR was the method, and the copy in TCRdb shows in-frame clones only, minus some. This sample has around 69,000 clones, with around 86% found just once. The specimen was CD4+ or CD8+ T cells sorted from blood, collected in a trial of the OX40 agonist ivuxolimab. These receptors all stem from an adult with an advanced solid tumor such as melanoma, head and neck, liver or kidney cancer.

The V and J genes are TRBV11-3 and TRBJ2-2, with 7 nucleotides matching TRBD1. Looked up from germline, CDR1 is SGHNT and CDR2 is YENEEA. This CDR3 region has 15 residues. The junction had 6 bases not matched to a gene; V was cut back by 5 bases and J by 3 bases. CDR3 DNA: TGTGCCAGCAGCCTCGACAGGGCTGACACCGGGGAGCTGTTTTTT. Amino acids: CASSLDRADTGELFF.

This clone has just a few counts. The rearrangement joins TRBV4-2 to TRBJ1-1, with D perhaps TRBD1 (6 bases). The CDR3 consists of 16 residues. The V and J ends lost 1 base and 3 bases respectively, with 15 bases between them. The germline V gene has CDR1 LGHNA and CDR2 YNFKEQ. The CDR3 bases are TGTGCCAGCAGCCAAGCTATACAGGGTGGGGACACTGAAGCTTTCTTT. It specifies CASSQAIQGGDTEAFF.

For the CDR3, the DNA is TGTGCCAGCAGCTGGAAGGGGGGCACTGAAGCTTTCTTT. It translates to CASSWKGGTEAFF. The rearrangement joins TRBV7-9 to TRBJ1-1; a weak D match, TRBD1 (6 bases). V was pared by 4 bases and J by 4 bases, with 10 bases between. The CDR3 spans 13 residues. The germline V gene encodes CDR1 SEHNR and CDR2 FQNEAQ (reference sequence).

The chain joins TRBV7-3 to TRBJ2-2, with D tentatively TRBD1 (5 bases). CDR3 length: 13 residues. Germline lookup yields CDR1 SGHTA and CDR2 FQGTGA. V lost 5 bases to trimming and J lost 4 bases, with 8 bases between them. CDR3: CASSLDSTGELFF. The DNA of the CDR3 is TGTGCCAGCAGCCTTGACAGCACCGGGGAGCTGTTTTTT.